This T cell receptor beta chain originates from a study of blood T cell repertoires in COVID-19. Study details: Collection of acute and convalescent COVID-19 samples took place in the United States, Italy and Spain. In each case, the material was cDNA or gDNA derived from T cells, B-cell-depleted T cells, or PBMCs.

One Seattle source followed patients from active infection through their disease course. Per the authors' pipeline: Scientists estimated how many nucleated cells there were by amplifying reference gene primers. Profiled with immunoSEQ multiplex PCR; TCRdb holds only in-frame clones, not every one. That table furnishes V, J and clone size, whereas the DNA furnished D and trimming. The table includes around 280,000 clones, 88% detected once. The germline V gene encodes CDR1 MGHDK and CDR2 SYGVNS. The germline V and J ends were trimmed by 4 bases and 5 bases, with 11 bases remaining between them. The CDR3 is 13 residues long.

The receptor comes from a woman aged 25 to 39 with COVID-19, enrolled during active disease. Sequencing used peripheral blood. This sequence joins TRBV25-1 and TRBJ1-2; TRBD1 might be the D (6 bases). The DNA for the CDR3 is TGTGCCAGCAGTGCCACAGGGAGATATGGCTACACCTTC. The encoded protein is CASSATGRYGYTF.